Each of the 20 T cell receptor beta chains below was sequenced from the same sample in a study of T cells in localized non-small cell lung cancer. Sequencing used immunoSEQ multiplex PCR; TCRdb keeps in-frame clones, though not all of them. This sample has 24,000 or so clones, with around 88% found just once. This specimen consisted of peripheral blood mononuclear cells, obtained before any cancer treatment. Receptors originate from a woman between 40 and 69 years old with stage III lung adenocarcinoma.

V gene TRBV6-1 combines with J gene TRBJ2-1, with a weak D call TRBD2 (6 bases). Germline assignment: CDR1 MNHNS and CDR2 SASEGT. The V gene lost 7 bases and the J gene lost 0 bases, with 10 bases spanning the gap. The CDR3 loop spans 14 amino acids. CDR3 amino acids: CASISSVSYNEQFF. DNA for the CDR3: TGTGCCAGCATCTCTAGCGTCTCCTACAATGAGCAGTTCTTC.

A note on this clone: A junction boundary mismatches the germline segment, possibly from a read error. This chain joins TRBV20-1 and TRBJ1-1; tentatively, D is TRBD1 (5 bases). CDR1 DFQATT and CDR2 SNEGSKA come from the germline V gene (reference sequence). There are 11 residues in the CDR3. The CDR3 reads CSARTGRGVLF. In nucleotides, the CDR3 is TGCAGTGCTAGAACCGGACGGGGCGTCCTCTTT.

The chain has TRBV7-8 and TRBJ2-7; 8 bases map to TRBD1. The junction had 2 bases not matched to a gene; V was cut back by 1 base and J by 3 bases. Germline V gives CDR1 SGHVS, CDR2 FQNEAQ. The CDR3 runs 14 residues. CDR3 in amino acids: CASSLGDRIYEQYF. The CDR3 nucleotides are TGTGCCAGCAGCTTAGGGGACAGGATCTACGAGCAGTACTTC.

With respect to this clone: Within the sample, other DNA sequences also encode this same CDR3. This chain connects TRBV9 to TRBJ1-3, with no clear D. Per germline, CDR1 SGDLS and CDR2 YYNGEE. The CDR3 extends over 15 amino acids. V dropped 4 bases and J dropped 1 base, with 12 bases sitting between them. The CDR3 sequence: CASSPSLGSGNTIYF. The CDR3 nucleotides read TGTGCCAGCAGCCCCTCGTTGGGGTCTGGAAACACCATATATTTT.

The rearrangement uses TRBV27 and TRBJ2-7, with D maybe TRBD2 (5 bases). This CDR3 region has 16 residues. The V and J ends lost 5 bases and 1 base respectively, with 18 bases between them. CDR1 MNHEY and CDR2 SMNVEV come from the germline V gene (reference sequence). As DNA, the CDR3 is TGTGCCAGCAGTCTCCGGGGTCCTACGGTTTCCTACGAGCAGTACTTC. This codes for CASSLRGPTVSYEQYF.

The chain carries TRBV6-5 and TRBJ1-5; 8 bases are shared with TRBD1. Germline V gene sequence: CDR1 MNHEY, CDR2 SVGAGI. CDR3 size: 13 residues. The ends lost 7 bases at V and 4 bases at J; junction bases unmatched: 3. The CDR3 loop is CASTGGGNQPQHF. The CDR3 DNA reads TGTGCCAGCACAGGGGGCGGTAATCAGCCCCAGCATTTT.

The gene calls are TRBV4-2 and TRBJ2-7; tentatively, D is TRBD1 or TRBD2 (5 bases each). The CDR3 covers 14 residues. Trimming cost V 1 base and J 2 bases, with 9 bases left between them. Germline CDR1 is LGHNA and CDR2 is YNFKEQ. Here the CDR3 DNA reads TGTGCCAGCAGCCAAGGTGGGGGTACCTACGAGCAGTACTTC. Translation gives CASSQGGGTYEQYF.

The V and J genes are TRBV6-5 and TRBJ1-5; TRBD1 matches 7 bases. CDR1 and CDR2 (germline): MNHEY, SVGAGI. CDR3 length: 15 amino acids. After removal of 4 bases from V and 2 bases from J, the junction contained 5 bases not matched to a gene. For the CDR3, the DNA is TGTGCCAGCAGTTCAAGACAGGGTCGCAATCAGCCCCAGCATTTT. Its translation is CASSSRQGRNQPQHF.

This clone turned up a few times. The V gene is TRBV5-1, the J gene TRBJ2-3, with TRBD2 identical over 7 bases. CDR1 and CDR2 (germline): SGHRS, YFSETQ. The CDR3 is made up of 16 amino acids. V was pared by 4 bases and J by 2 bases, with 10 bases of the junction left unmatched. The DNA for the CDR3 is TGCGCCAGCAGCCTGGGGGGGACTGCGGTCACAGATACGCAGTATTTT. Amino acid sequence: CASSLGGTAVTDTQYF.

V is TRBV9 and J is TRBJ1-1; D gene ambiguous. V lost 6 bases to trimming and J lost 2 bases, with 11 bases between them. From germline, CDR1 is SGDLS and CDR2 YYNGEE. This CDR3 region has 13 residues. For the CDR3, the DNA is TGTGCCAGCATCCATTCCCGCAACACTGAAGCTTTCTTT. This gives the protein CASIHSRNTEAFF.

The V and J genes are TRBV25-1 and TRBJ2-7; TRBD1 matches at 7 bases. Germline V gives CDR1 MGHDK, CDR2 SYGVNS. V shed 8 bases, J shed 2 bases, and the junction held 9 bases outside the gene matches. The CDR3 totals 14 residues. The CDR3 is CASGQQGKAYEQYF. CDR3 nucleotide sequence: TGTGCCAGCGGCCAACAGGGGAAGGCCTACGAGCAGTACTTC.

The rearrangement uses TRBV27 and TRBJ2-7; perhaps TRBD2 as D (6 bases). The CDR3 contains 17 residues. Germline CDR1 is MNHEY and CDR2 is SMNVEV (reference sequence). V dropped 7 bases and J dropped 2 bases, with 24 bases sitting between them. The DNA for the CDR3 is TGTGCCAGCACCTCGGGACTCCCAAGGGAAGGAACCTACGAGCAGTACTTC. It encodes CASTSGLPREGTYEQYF.

The CDR3 protein is CASSPTGGYTEAFF. CDR3 in DNA: TGCGCCAGCAGCCCAACAGGGGGTTACACTGAAGCTTTCTTT. The V gene is TRBV5-1, the J gene TRBJ1-1, with 8 bases lining up with TRBD1. This CDR3 contains 14 residues. The trim removed 4 bases at V and 3 bases at J, leaving 5 bases unmatched. The V gene's germline CDR1 is SGHRS and CDR2 YFSETQ.

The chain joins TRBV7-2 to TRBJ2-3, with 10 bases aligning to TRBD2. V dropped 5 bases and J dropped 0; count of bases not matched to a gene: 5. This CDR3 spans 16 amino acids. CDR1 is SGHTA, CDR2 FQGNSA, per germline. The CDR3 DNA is TGTGCCAGCAGCCTGACGACTAGCGGGAGCACAGATACGCAGTATTTT. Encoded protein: CASSLTTSGSTDTQYF.

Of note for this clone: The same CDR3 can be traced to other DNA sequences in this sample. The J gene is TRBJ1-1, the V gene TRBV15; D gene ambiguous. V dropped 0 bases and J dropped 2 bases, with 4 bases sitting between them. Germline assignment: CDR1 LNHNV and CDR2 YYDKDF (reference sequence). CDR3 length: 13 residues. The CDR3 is CATSREGNTEAFF. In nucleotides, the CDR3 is TGTGCCACCAGCAGAGAGGGAAACACTGAAGCTTTCTTT. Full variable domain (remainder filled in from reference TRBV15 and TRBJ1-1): DAMVIQNPRYQVTQFGKPVTLSCSQTLNHNVMYWYQQKSSQAPKLLFHYYDKDFNNEADTPDNFQSRRPNTSFCFLDIRSPGLGDTAMYLCATSREGNTEAFFGQGTRLTVV.

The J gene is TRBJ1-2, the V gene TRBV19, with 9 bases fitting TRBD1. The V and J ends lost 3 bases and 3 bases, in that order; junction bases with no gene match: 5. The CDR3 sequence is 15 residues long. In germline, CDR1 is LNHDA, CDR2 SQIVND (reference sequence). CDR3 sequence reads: CASSIRTGDYYGYTF. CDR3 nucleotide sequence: TGTGCCAGTAGTATTAGGACAGGGGACTACTATGGCTACACCTTC.

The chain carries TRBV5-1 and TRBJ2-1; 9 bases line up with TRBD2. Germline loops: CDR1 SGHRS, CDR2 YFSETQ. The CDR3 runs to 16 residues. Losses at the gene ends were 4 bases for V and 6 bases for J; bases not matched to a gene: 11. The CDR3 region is CASSPDSGSAGNEQFF. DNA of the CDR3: TGCGCCAGCAGCCCGGATAGCGGGAGCGCGGGCAATGAGCAGTTCTTC.

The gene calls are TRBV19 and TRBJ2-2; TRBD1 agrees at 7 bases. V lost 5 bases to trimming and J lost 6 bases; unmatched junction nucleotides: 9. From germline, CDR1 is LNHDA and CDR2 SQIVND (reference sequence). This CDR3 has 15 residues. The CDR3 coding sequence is TGTGCCAGTAGTTCCCGACAGGGTAGTGCCGGGGAGCTGTTTTTT. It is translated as CASSSRQGSAGELFF.

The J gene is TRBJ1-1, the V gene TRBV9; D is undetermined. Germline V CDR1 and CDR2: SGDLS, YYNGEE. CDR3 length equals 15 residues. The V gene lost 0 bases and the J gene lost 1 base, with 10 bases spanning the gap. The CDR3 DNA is TGTGCCAGCAGCGTAGGTGCGGTTTCGAACACTGAAGCTTTCTTT. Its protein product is CASSVGAVSNTEAFF. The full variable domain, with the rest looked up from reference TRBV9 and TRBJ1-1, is DSGVTQTPKHLITATGQRVTLRCSPRSGDLSVYWYQQSLDQGLQFLIQYYNGEERAKGNILERFSAQQFPDLHSELNLSSLELGDSALYFCASSVGAVSNTEAFFGQGTRLTVV.

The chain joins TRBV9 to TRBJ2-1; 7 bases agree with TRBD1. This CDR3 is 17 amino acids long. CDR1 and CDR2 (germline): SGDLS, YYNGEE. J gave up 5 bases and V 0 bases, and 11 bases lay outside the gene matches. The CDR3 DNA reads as TGTGCCAGCAGCGTAGGAGGACAGGTTGGTCCAAACAATGAGCAGTTCTTC. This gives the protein CASSVGGQVGPNNEQFF.